This T cell receptor (beta chain) emerged from a study of T-cell reconstitution after alpha-beta-depleted transplantation in children. This clonotype was found many times. Preparation of the TCRbeta library was carried out with unique molecular identifiers. TCRdb re-derived calls from the PCR reads in MiXCR, one entry per CDR3 protein. The data show about 640,000 distinct CDR3 sequences, approximately 17% seen once. The CDR3 totals 15 residues. V dropped 0 bases and J dropped 4; count of bases not matched to a gene: 4. Germline V CDR1 and CDR2: SGDLS, YYNGEE. The chain carries TRBV9 and TRBJ1-2; 9 bases are shared with TRBD1. This TCR was sampled from a human donor who donated a stem cell graft to a child with acute myeloid leukemia. Specimen: PBMCs from the stem cell graft donor, collected from the stem cell graft. The DNA for the CDR3 is TGTGCCAGCAGCGTAGCTACAGGGGGCGCCTATGGCTACACCTTC. Amino acids: CASSVATGGAYGYTF.